The clone carrying this T cell receptor beta chain occurred a few times. The data derive from a study of OX40 agonist ivuxolimab in advanced cancers. Turning to the study itself: Every 2 weeks, ivuxolimab was infused into the patients intravenously at between 0.01 and 10 mg/kg.

Only in-frame clones appear in the TCRdb table, and some are missing; sequencing was by immunoSEQ multiplex PCR. The sample consists of some 60,000 clones, around 86% of them appearing once. Germline CDR1 reads SGDLS; CDR2 reads YYNGEE. The CDR3 length is 15 residues. The ends lost 4 bases at V and 1 base at J; junction bases unmatched: 4. This clonotype originated in an adult with an advanced solid tumor such as melanoma, head and neck, liver or kidney cancer. The sample in question was CD4+ or CD8+ T cells sorted from blood, obtained in a trial of the OX40 agonist ivuxolimab. The chain employs TRBV9 and TRBJ2-1; 8 nucleotides line up with TRBD2. The CDR3 loop is CASSPREGSYNEQFF. The CDR3 DNA reads as TGTGCCAGCAGCCCCCGGGAGGGGTCCTACAATGAGCAGTTCTTC. Filled out from reference TRBV9 and TRBJ2-1, the complete variable domain reads DSGVTQTPKHLITATGQRVTLRCSPRSGDLSVYWYQQSLDQGLQFLIQYYNGEERAKGNILERFSAQQFPDLHSELNLSSLELGDSALYFCASSPREGSYNEQFFGPGTRLTVL.